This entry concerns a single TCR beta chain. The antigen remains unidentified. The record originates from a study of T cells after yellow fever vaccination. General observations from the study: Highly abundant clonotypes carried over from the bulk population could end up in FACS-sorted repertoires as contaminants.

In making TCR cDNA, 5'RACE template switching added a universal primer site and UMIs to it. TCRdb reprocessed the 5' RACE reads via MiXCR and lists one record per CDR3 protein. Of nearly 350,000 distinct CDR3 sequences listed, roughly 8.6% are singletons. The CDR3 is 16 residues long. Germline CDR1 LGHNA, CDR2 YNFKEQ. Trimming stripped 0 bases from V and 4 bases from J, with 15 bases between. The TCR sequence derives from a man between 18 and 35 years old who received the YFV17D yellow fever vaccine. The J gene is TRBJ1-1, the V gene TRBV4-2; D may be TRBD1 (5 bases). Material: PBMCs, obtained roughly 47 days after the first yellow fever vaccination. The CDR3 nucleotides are TGTGCCAGCAGCCAAGACCGACAGCGGGTAGGCACTGAAGCTTTCTTT. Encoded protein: CASSQDRQRVGTEAFF.